This T cell receptor (beta chain) was found in a study of shared clonotypes between healthy human individuals. On the study more broadly: The cohort comprised a couple of women and a few men. Their ages spanned 18 to 49 years.

Overall study findings and caveats: Relative to memory subsets, naive subsets generally showed larger estimated richness.

TCRdb keeps only in-frame clones here, not all; method: immunoSEQ multiplex PCR. The repertoire includes some 2,000,000 clones, almost 96% of them detected once, and less than 0.15% sits in the top ten. Notes on this clone: Its antigen is currently unknown.

This clonotype was obtained from a man aged 18 to 30 in good health. Sequencing was carried out using naive CD4+ T cells sorted from blood. Specified subset: CD45RA+ positively selected.

CDR3 sequence: CASSQREATRAFF. The CDR3 DNA reads TGCGCCAGCAGCCAGAGGGAGGCGACCAGAGCTTTCTTT. The chain carries TRBV4-1 and TRBJ1-1; D is uncertain. Germline CDR1 reads MGHRA; CDR2 reads YSYEKL. The CDR3 is 13 amino acids. Trimming left V 3 bases short and J 10 bases short, with 15 bases between.